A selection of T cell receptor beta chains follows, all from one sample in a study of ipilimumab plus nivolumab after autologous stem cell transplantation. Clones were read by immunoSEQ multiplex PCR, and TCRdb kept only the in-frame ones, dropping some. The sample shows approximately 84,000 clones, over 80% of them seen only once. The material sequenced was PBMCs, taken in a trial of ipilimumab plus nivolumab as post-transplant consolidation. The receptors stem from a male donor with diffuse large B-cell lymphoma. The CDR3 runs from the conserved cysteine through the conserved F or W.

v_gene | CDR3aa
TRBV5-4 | CASSRDYHNEQFF
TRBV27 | CASSTDRGYGYTF
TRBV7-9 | CASRRTNREYYGYTF
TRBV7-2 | CASSLASGPQETQYF
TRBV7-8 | CASSPREYTDTQYF
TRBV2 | CASSDASGGYNEQFF
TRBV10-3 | CAISESRDGEAFF
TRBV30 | CACNGETEAFF
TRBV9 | CASSNRQENYGYTF
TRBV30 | CAWSVPGGANEQYF
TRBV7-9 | CASSSTGSGTDTQYF
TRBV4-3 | CASSQGVPGAGYYGYTF
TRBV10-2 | CASSGTSGVTQYF
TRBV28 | CASSPPGIKIYEQYF
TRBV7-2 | CASSPQGASGEQYF
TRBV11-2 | CASSFPIAGGRDTQYF
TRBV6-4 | CASSLAGGGQDTQYF
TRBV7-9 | CASVGISYNEQFF
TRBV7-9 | CASSRDSTQRSYGYTF
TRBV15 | CATVETPGQANYGYTF
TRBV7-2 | CASSSWGTSNQPQHF
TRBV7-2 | CASSSGPTGNSGNTIYF
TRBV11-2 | CASSLAPVRVYEQYF